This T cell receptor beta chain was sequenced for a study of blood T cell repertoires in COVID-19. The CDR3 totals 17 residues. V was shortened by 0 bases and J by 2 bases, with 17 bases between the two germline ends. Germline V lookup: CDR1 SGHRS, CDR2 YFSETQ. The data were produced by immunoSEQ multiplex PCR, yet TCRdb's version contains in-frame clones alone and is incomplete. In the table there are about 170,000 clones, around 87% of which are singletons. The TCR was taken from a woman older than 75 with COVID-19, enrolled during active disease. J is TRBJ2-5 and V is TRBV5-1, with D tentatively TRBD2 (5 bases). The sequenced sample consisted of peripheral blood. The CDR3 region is CASSLDREATLQETQYF. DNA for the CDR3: TGCGCCAGCAGCTTGGATCGGGAAGCGACATTACAAGAGACCCAGTACTTC.